The source of this TCR beta chain is a study of neoadjuvant anti-PD-1 for oral cavity cancer. Study-level information: Patients mostly received three to four biweekly nivolumab doses at 3 mg/kg before surgery. Study outcomes and limitations: With three patients per group, TCR findings need larger cohorts.

J was trimmed by 9 bases and V by 3 bases; bases with no gene match: 6. In germline, CDR1 is MNHEY, CDR2 SMNVEV (reference sequence). This CDR3 is built from 15 residues. This clone was seen a few times. Its cognate antigen is unknown. Six replicates per PBMC sample, mostly from around 460 ng of genomic DNA. Only in-frame clones appear in the TCRdb table, and some are missing; sequencing was by immunoSEQ multiplex PCR. Among 9,600 or so clones listed, under 70% were seen once. Described time point: after neoadjuvant nivolumab, at surgical resection. The receptor was derived from a person aged 35 to 85 with oral cavity squamous cell carcinoma. The input for sequencing was PBMCs, taken after nivolumab (anti-PD-1) treatment. The rearrangement joins TRBV27 to TRBJ1-6, with 9 positions matching TRBD1. CDR3: CASSFRTGVGSPLHF. The CDR3 DNA reads as TGTGCCAGCAGTTTTCGGACAGGGGTAGGTTCACCCCTCCACTTT.